These T cell receptor beta chains were read from a single sample in a study of T cell repertoires in cytomegalovirus infection. TCRdb reprocessed the reads via MiXCR and lists one record per CDR3 protein. This repertoire shows more than 150,000 distinct CDR3 sequences, under 25% found once; its top ten account for approximately 2.9%. The source material was PBMCs. Receptors were obtained from a human donor in good health (CMV status not recorded). Some clones in this sample may be carry-over from other donors' samples. Both conserved end residues are part of each CDR3. Fields, in order: J gene, V gene, clone size, D gene, CDR3 protein, CDR3 DNA. D genes are given only for firm matches. For some rows the clone size is stated as once, few or many, or as a class when expanded; others skip it.

TRBJ2-1	TRBV7-8	many	NA	CASSLTPYNEQFF	TGTGCCAGCAGCTTGACCCCCTACAATGAGCAGTTCTTC
TRBJ2-3	TRBV19	NA	NA	CASRRATSTDTQYF	TGTGCCAGCAGGAGGGCGACTAGCACAGATACGCAGTATTTT
TRBJ2-1	TRBV3-1	NA	NA	CASSQASTGVLYNEQFF	TGTGCCAGCAGCCAAGCGTCCACGGGAGTTCTCTACAATGAGCAGTTCTTC
TRBJ1-1	TRBV6-2/TRBV6-3	few	NA	CASSGGTGRTEAFF	TGTGCCAGCAGTGGAGGCACAGGGAGGACTGAAGCTTTCTTT
TRBJ2-3	TRBV19	few	NA	CASNIASEGTF	TGTGCCAGTAACATAGCTTCGGAGGGGACTTTT
TRBJ2-2	TRBV7-9	few	NA	CASSLGAVTGELFF	TGTGCCAGCAGCTTGGGGGCAGTCACCGGGGAGCTGTTTTTT
TRBJ2-2	TRBV7-3	many	NA	CASSDGRQGPTGELFF	TGTGCCAGCAGCGACGGCCGGCAGGGACCCACCGGGGAGCTGTTTTTT
TRBJ2-7	TRBV12-5	few	NA	CASGPGTTSYEQYF	TGTGCTAGTGGGCCCGGGACCACATCCTACGAGCAGTACTTC
TRBJ2-1	TRBV7-6	many	TRBD1	CASSLKQGLENEQFF	TGTGCCAGCAGCTTAAAACAGGGGTTAGAAAATGAGCAGTTCTTC
TRBJ1-2	TRBV28	few	NA	CATGPSRDGNYGYTF	TGTGCCACCGGCCCATCCAGGGATGGGAACTATGGCTACACCTTC
TRBJ1-2	TRBV10-3	few	NA	CAISDSAYGYTF	TGTGCCATCAGTGACTCGGCTTATGGCTACACCTTC
TRBJ2-3	TRBV28	NA	NA	CASSKEGVGTDTQYF	TGTGCCAGCAGCAAGGAGGGGGTTGGCACAGATACGCAGTATTTT
TRBJ2-3	TRBV7-2	many	TRBD2	CASSLRGGAQYF	TGTGCCAGCAGCTTACGGGGAGGGGCACAGTATTTT
TRBJ2-3	TRBV12-3/TRBV12-4	many	NA	CASSFRRGQLESQDTQYF	TGTGCCAGCAGTTTTCGTAGAGGACAACTAGAAAGTCAAGATACGCAGTATTTT
TRBJ2-5	TRBV7-2	medium-sized	TRBD2	CASSLSSSGGQETQYF	TGTGCCAGCAGCTTAAGCTCTAGCGGGGGGCAGGAGACCCAGTACTTC
TRBJ2-7	TRBV19	few	TRBD2	CASSIVTSGPYEQYF	TGTGCCAGTAGTATCGTCACTAGCGGGCCCTACGAGCAGTACTTC
TRBJ1-5	TRBV6-1	few	NA	CASTPRTADQPQHF	TGTGCCAGCACCCCCCGAACCGCCGATCAGCCCCAGCATTTT
TRBJ1-2	TRBV20-1	NA	NA	CSAPRQGDYGCTF	NA
TRBJ2-7	TRBV12-3/TRBV12-4	many	NA	CASSLAPLVDEQYF	TGTGCCAGCAGTTTAGCGCCATTAGTTGACGAGCAGTACTTC
TRBJ2-1	TRBV28	few	TRBD2	CASGRSPSDYNEQFF	TGTGCCTCCGGGAGGTCCCCTAGCGATTACAATGAGCAGTTCTTC
TRBJ2-1	TRBV11-1	many	TRBD2	CASSWTSGDYNEQFF	TGTGCCAGCAGCTGGACTAGCGGGGATTACAATGAGCAGTTCTTC
TRBJ2-2	TRBV19	NA	TRBD2	CASSIPWSAGANTGELFF	TGTGCCAGTAGTATCCCCTGGTCAGCGGGAGCGAACACCGGGGAGCTGTTTTTT
TRBJ2-7	TRBV5-1	NA	NA	CASSSGSGSRTYEQYF	TGCGCCAGCAGCTCGGGCTCCGGGTCCCGAACCTACGAGCAGTACTTC
TRBJ2-3	TRBV20-1	few	NA	CSARDFRGQTQYF	TGCAGTGCTAGGGACTTCCGCGGCCAAACGCAGTATTTT
TRBJ2-3	TRBV6-2/TRBV6-3	NA	TRBD2	CASLGREDGDTQYF	TGTGCCAGCTTGGGGCGGGAGGATGGAGATACGCAGTATTTT
TRBJ2-1	TRBV5-4	NA	TRBD2	CASSLAGESYNEQFF	TGTGCCAGCAGCTTAGCGGGGGAGTCCTACAATGAGCAGTTCTTC
TRBJ2-5	TRBV14	NA	NA	CASSTGLGQETQYF	TGTGCCAGCTCCACAGGGCTCGGCCAAGAGACCCAGTACTTC